This entry concerns a single T cell receptor (beta chain). The antigen it binds to is not known. The sample holds no much larger clone one base away, and base qualities are not on file. RNA was extracted using the RNeasy kit, and about 0.5 to 1 ug of the RNA was reverse transcribed with random hexamers. TCR beta CDR3 regions were amplified with the immunoSEQ multiplex PCR assay covering 54 Vbeta and 13 Jbeta segments. PCR amplification bias was corrected by using a synthetic template baseline for primer optimization and computational correction. As for how the authors treated the data: Reads were annotated to V, D and J genes per IMGT and analyzed with immunoSEQ Analyzer, keeping only productive sequences. To calculate clonality, Shannon entropy was normalized by log2 of the number of productive unique sequences and then subtracted from one. For each patient and control, public and private clones were evaluated among the 100 most prevalent clones. Clones were defined as Susac-specific when absent from the healthy and MS cohorts, from approximately 1,100 published viral clones and from other ImmuneACCESS disease sequences. The raw public data were reprocessed by TCRdb itself: fastp quality trimming at Q25, MiXCR clonotype calling, in-frame beta chains only. CDR3 protein duplicates are merged, each entry listing the most common genes and DNA. TCRdb assigned the V and J calls; the authors' analysis was not used. The sample contains roughly 160,000 distinct CDR3 sequences, roughly 95% of them found a single time. The ten largest clones represent around 0.12% of the sample.

This entry comes from a study of CD8 T cells in Susac syndrome (dated by TCRdb to between 2017 and 2020). With regard to the full study: Of the Susac syndrome patients who were sequenced, roughly 8 were in clinical remission while roughly 6 had clinically active disease. At blood withdrawal, Susac syndrome patients were either therapy-naive, taking corticosteroids (in some cases with IVIg as well), or taking IVIg alone. Whether CD8+ T cell activation and differentiation in Susac syndrome was antigen driven was tested using repertoire sequencing. Overall study outcomes, separate from this receptor: The number of individuals in the TCR sequencing and HLA analysis was recognized as being relatively small. In patients with Susac syndrome, the CD4+ T cell repertoire showed no detectable clonal expansion.

Peripheral blood CD8+ and CD4+ T cells from healthy donors, Susac syndrome patients and multiple sclerosis patients were profiled using high-throughput TCR beta sequencing. Susac syndrome patients met recently defined diagnostic criteria for definite or probable disease. CD8+ TEMRA cells were enriched by FACS, while bulk CD8+ and CD4+ T cells were purified by magnetic negative isolation. Blood was drawn into EDTA tubes, processed within 24 hours, and PBMCs were isolated by density gradient centrifugation. PBMCs intended for TCR sequencing were cryopreserved in liquid nitrogen and were subsequently thawed in a 37 degrees C water bath. Purity of sorted or isolated CD4+, CD8+ and CD8+ TEMRA cells was at least 90%. The cysteine opens and the phenylalanine closes a CDR3 of 11 amino acids. The read is trimmed to its CDR3 DNA, 33 bases read in frame from base 1. From the germline V gene (reference sequence), CDR1 is SEHNR and CDR2 is FQNEAQ. V and J lose 7 bases and 1 base, and a span of 4 bases separates them.

This receptor was taken from a human donor with Susac syndrome. The rearrangement joined TRBV7-9 to TRBJ1-1, with the D gene call left open. The sequencing input was CD4+ T cells from PBMCs. The DNA reads TGTGCCAGCAACGAGAACACTGAAGCTTTCTTT. Translated, this gives CASNENTEAFF.